Each of the 2 T cell receptor beta chains below was sequenced from the same sample in a study of T cells in Graves' hyperthyroidism and ophthalmopathy. The TCR beta CDR3 regions underwent amplification using RNA transcripts as the source. Researchers ran a first-round RT-PCR on the TCR CDR3 using the HTBI primer set. TCRdb ran MiXCR on the multiplex PCR reads and lists one entry per CDR3 protein. The sample contains about 420,000 distinct CDR3 sequences, more than 15% of which appear only once. Source material: blood. Receptors originate from a woman aged 18-29 years with Graves' hyperthyroidism.

This clonotype was recorded many times. This rearrangement joins TRBV12-3 or TRBV12-4 to TRBJ2-2, with 8 bases that match TRBD1. V lost 6 bases to trimming and J lost 4 bases; unmatched junction nucleotides: 4. CDR3 length equals 14 residues. The chain's CDR3 is CASSPTGGTGELFF. The CDR3 nucleotides read TGTGCCAGCAGCCCTACAGGGGGCACCGGGGAGCTGTTTTTT.

This clonotype was seen repeatedly, ten times or more. The chain joins TRBV7-9 to TRBJ2-5; 10 bases align to TRBD1. Per the germline V gene, CDR1 is SEHNR and CDR2 is FQNEAQ (reference sequence). J was trimmed by 5 bases and V by 2 bases; bases with no gene match: 11. The CDR3 consists of 17 residues. CDR3 sequence reads: CASSLPWATGGLETQYF. CDR3 in DNA: TGTGCCAGCAGCTTACCCTGGGCGACAGGGGGCTTGGAGACCCAGTACTTC.